The clone carrying this TCR beta chain was seen a single time. This entry belongs to a study of T cell changes during pregnancy in multiple sclerosis. The CDR3 length is 13 residues. With 4 bases clipped from V and 1 base from J, the junction kept 1 base outside the gene matches. Germline V gene lookup returns CDR1 SGHNT and CDR2 YYREEE (reference sequence). This table comes from immunoSEQ multiplex PCR, and its TCRdb copy is limited to in-frame clones, with some not included. The sample has around 70,000 clones, about 92% seen once. This sample comprised peripheral blood, obtained before pregnancy. This sequence joins TRBV5-4 and TRBJ2-5, with 7 bases lining up with TRBD2. The clonotype originates from a female donor with multiple sclerosis, enrolled in a pregnancy study. The CDR3 spells CASSGGVQETQYF. CDR3 DNA: TGTGCCAGCAGCGGGGGGGTCCAAGAGACCCAGTACTTC.